The rows below give T cell receptor beta chains drawn from one sample of a study of naive and memory T cell subsets. TCRdb passed the UMI-ligation and nested PCR reads through MiXCR, listing each CDR3 protein once. The sample includes 95,000 to 150,000 distinct CDR3 sequences, around a third of them seen just once. Sequencing input: central memory CD4+ T cells from blood. The source of these receptors is a human donor in good health. Each CDR3 is given with its conserved first and last residue. D genes are given only for firm matches. Not every row has a clone size; where given, it reads once, few, many or a size class.

V gene	clone size	J gene	D gene	CDR3 DNA	CDR3 protein
TRBV10-3	.	TRBJ2-7	TRBD1	TGTGCCATTCAGGGACAGGGAAGTTTCTACGAGCAGTACTTC	CAIQGQGSFYEQYF
TRBV9	once	TRBJ2-4	.	TGTGCCAGCAGCGTACAAGGGGGGAACATTCAGTACTTC	CASSVQGGNIQYF
TRBV6-2/TRBV6-3	.	TRBJ1-5	TRBD1	TGTGCCAGCAGTTACGCGGACAGGGGTCAGCCCCAGCATTTT	CASSYADRGQPQHF
TRBV29-1	.	TRBJ2-3	.	TGCAGCGTTGGGATGGGCACAGATACGCAGTATTTT	CSVGMGTDTQYF
TRBV6-2/TRBV6-3	few	TRBJ2-7	.	TGTGCCAGCAGTCCCAAGATTCGACTGGTTGCCTACGAGCAGTACTTC	CASSPKIRLVAYEQYF
TRBV16	few	TRBJ2-7	.	TGTGCCAGCAGCCAATCAGCAGGGAGCTACGAGCAGTACTTC	CASSQSAGSYEQYF
TRBV5-1	.	TRBJ2-2	TRBD1	TGCGCCAGCAGCCCACAGGGGCCCGACACCGGGGAGCTGTTTTTT	CASSPQGPDTGELFF
TRBV20-1	medium-sized	TRBJ2-7	TRBD1	TGCAGTGCTAGTTCGGGACAGGGCGGCCACGAGCAGTACTTC	CSASSGQGGHEQYF
TRBV7-9	.	TRBJ2-3	TRBD2	TGTGCCAGCAGCCCTGGACTAGCGGGAGGGTCAGATACGCAGTATTTT	CASSPGLAGGSDTQYF
TRBV11-2	many	TRBJ2-1	.	TGTGCCAGCAGCTTAGTTGACGGAAGCTACAATGAGCAGTTCTTC	CASSLVDGSYNEQFF